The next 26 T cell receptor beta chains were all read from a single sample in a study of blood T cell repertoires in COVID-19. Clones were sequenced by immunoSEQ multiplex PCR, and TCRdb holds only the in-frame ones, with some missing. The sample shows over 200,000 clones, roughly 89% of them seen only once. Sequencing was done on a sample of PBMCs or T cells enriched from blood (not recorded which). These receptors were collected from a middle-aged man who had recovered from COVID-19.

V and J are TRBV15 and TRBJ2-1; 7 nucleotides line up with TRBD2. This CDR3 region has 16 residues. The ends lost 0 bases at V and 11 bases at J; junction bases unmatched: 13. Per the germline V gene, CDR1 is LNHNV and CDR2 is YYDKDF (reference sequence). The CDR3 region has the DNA TGTGCCACCAGCAGAGATGTAGTGTCTAGCGGAACCCAGCAGTTCTTC. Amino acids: CATSRDVVSSGTQQFF.

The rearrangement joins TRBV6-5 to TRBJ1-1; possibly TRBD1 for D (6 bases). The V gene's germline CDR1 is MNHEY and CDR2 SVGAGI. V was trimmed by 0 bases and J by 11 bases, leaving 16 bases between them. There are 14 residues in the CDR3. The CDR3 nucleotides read TGTGCCAGCAGTTACTCACAGGGAGGGCTAAGTGCTTTCTTT. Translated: CASSYSQGGLSAFF.

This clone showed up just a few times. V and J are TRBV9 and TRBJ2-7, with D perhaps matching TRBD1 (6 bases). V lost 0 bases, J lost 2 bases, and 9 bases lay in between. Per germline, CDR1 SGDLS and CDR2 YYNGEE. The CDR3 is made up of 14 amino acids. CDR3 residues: CASSVGHRAYEQYF. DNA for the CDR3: TGTGCCAGCAGCGTAGGTCACAGGGCCTACGAGCAGTACTTC.

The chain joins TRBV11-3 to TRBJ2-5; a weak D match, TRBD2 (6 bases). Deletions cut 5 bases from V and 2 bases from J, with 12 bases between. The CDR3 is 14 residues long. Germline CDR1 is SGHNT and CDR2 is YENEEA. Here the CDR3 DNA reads TGTGCCAGCAGCACTACTAGCCTGCAAGAGACCCAGTACTTC. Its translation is CASSTTSLQETQYF.

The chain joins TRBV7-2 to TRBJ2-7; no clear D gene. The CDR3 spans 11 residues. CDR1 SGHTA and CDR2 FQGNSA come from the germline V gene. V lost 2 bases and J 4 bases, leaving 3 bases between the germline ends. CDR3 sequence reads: CASSLSYEQYF. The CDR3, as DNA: TGTGCCAGCAGCTTATCGTACGAGCAGTACTTC.

The CDR3 bases are TGCGCCAGCAGCCGGAGGACTAGCTACAGGTCCTACAATGAGCAGTTCTTC. It specifies CASSRRTSYRSYNEQFF. This sequence joins TRBV5-1 and TRBJ2-1, with 8 nucleotides matching TRBD2. The CDR3 runs to 17 residues. Germline lookup yields CDR1 SGHRS and CDR2 YFSETQ. Losses at the gene ends were 4 bases for V and 1 base for J; bases not matched to a gene: 10.

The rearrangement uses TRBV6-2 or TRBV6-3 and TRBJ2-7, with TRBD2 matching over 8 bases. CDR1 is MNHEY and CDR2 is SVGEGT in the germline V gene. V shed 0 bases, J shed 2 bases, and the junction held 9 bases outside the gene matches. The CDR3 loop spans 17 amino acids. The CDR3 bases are TGTGCCAGCAGTTACTCGATTTCTAGCGGGCTTACCTACGAGCAGTACTTC. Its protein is CASSYSISSGLTYEQYF.

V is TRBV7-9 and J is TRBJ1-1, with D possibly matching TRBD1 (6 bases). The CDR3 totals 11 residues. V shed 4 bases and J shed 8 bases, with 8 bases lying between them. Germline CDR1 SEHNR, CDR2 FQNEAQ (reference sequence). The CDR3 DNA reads TGTGCCAGCAGCTGGACAGCAGAAGCTTTCTTT. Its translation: CASSWTAEAFF.

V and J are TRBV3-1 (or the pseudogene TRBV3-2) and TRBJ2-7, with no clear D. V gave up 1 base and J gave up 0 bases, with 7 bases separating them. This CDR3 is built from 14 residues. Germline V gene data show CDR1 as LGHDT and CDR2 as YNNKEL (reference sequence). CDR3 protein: CASSQVTNSYEQYF. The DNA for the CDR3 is TGTGCCAGCAGCCAAGTGACAAACTCCTACGAGCAGTACTTC.

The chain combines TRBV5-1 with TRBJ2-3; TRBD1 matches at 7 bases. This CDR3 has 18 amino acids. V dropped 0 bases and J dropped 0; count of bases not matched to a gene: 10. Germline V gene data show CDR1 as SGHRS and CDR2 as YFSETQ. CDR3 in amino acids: CASSLEGRGQYSTDTQYF. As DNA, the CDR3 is TGCGCCAGCAGCTTGGAAGGTAGGGGACAGTATAGCACAGATACGCAGTATTTT. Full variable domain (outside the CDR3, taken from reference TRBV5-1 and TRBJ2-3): KAGVTQTPRYLIKTRGQQVTLSCSPISGHRSVSWYQQTPGQGLQFLFEYFSETQRNKGNFPGRFSGRQFSNSRSEMNVSTLELGDSALYLCASSLEGRGQYSTDTQYFGPGTRLTVL.

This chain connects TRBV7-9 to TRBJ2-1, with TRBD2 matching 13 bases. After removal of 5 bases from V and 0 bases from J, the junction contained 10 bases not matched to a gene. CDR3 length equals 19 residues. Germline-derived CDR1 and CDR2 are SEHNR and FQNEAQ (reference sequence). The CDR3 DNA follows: TGTGCCAGCAGCCCCCGGACTAGCGGGAGTTCGAGCTCCTACAATGAGCAGTTCTTC. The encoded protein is CASSPRTSGSSSSYNEQFF. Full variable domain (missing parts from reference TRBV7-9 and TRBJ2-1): DTGVSQNPRHKITKRGQNVTFRCDPISEHNRLYWYRQTLGQGPEFLTYFQNEAQLEKSRLLSDRFSAERPKGSFSTLEIQRTEQGDSAMYLCASSPRTSGSSSSYNEQFFGPGTRLTVL.

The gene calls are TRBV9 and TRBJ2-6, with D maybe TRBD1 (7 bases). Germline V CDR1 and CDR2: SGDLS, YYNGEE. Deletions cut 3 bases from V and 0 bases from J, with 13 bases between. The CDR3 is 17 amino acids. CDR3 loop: CASSGRDSSSGANVLTF. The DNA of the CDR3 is TGTGCCAGCAGCGGGAGGGACAGCAGCTCTGGGGCCAACGTCCTGACTTTC.

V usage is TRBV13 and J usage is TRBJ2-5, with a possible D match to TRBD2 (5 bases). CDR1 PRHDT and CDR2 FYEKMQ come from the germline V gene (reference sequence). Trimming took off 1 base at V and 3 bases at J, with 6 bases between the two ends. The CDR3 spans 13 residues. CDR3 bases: TGTGCCAGCAGCTTAGTGCGGGAAGAGACCCAGTACTTC. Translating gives CASSLVREETQYF.

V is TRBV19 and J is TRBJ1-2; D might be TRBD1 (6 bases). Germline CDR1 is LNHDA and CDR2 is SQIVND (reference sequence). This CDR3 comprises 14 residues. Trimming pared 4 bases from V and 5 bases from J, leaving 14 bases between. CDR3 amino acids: CASSTRQENYGYTF. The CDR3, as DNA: TGTGCCAGTAGTACCCGACAGGAGAATTATGGCTACACCTTC.

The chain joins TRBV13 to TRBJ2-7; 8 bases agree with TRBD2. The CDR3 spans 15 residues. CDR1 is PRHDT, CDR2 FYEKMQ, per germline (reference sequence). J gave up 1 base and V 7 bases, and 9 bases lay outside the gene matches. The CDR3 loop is CASNRGGTSSYEQYF. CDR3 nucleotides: TGTGCCAGCAACCGGGGGGGTACTTCGTCCTACGAGCAGTACTTC.

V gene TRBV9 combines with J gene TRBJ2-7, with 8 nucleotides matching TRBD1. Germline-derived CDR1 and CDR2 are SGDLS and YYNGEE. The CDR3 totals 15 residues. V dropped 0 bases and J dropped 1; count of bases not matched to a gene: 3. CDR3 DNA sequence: TGTGCCAGCAGCGTAGGGGGGACAGGTTCCTACGAGCAGTACTTC. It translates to CASSVGGTGSYEQYF.

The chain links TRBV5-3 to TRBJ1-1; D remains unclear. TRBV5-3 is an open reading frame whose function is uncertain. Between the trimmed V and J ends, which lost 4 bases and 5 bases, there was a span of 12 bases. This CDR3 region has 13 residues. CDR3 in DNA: TGTGCCAGAAGCGAGGAGAGAGGGACTGAAGCTTTCTTT. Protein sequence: CARSEERGTEAFF.

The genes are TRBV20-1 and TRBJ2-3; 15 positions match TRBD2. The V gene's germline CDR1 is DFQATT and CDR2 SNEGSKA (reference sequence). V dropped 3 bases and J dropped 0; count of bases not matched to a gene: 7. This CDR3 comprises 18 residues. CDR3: CSASGGLAGGQSTDTQYF. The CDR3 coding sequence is TGCAGTGCTAGTGGCGGACTAGCGGGAGGGCAAAGCACAGATACGCAGTATTTT.

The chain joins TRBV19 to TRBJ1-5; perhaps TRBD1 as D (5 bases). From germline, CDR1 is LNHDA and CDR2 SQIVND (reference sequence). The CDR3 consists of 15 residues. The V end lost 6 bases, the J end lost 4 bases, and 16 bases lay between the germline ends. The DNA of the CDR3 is TGTGCCAGTAGGGAGAGACAGATGAATAATCAGCCCCAGCATTTT. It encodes CASRERQMNNQPQHF.

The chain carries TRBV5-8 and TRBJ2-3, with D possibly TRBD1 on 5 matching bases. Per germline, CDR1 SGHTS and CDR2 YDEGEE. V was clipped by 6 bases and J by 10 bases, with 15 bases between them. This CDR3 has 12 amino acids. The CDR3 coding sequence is TGTGCCAGCACCTGGGTCGTGGGGCCGCAGTATTTT. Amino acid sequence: CASTWVVGPQYF.

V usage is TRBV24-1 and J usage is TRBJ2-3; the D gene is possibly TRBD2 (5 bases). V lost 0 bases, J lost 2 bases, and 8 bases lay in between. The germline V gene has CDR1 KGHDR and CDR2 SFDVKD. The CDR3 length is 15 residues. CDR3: CATSDLGGVTDTQYF. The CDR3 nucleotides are TGTGCCACCAGTGATTTGGGAGGTGTCACAGATACGCAGTATTTT.

The CDR3 region is CSASGQGREKLFF. The CDR3 DNA sequence: TGCAGTGCTAGTGGACAGGGACGGGAAAAACTGTTTTTT. The genes are TRBV20-1 and TRBJ1-4; 8 nucleotides match TRBD1. The CDR3 has 13 residues. Germline V CDR1 and CDR2: DFQATT, SNEGSKA (reference sequence). J was trimmed by 8 bases and V by 3 bases; bases with no gene match: 5.

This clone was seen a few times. The CDR3 DNA follows: TGTGCCTGGAGAGAGATGATGGTTACACCCCTCCACTTT. Its translation is CAWREMMVTPLHF. The chain links TRBV30 to TRBJ1-6, with D uncertain. Trimming removed 3 bases at V and 11 bases at J, with 14 bases between. The CDR3 contains 13 residues. From germline, CDR1 is GTSNPN and CDR2 SVGIG (reference sequence). Full variable domain (outside the CDR3, taken from reference TRBV30 and TRBJ1-6): SQTIHQWPATLVQPVGSPLSLECTVEGTSNPNLYWYRQAAGRGLQLLFYSVGIGQISSEVPQNLSASRPQDRQFILSSKKLLLSDSGFYLCAWREMMVTPLHFGNGTRLTVT.

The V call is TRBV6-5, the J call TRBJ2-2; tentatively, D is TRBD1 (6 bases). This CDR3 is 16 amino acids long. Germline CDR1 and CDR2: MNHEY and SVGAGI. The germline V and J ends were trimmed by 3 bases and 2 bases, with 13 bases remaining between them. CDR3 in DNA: TGTGCCAGCAGTTATAGGGGGTTGATAAACACCGGGGAGCTGTTTTTT. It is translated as CASSYRGLINTGELFF.

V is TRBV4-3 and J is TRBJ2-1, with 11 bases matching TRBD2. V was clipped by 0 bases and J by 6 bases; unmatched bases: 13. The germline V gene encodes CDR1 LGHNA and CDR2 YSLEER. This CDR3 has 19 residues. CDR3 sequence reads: CASSQDLIRGTSGFNEQFF. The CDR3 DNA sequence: TGCGCCAGCAGCCAAGATCTTATCCGGGGGACTAGCGGATTCAATGAGCAGTTCTTC.

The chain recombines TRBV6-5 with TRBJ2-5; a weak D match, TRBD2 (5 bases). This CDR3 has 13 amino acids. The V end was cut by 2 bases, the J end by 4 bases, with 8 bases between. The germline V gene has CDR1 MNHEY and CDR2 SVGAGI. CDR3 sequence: CASSYRDPETQYF. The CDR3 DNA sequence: TGTGCCAGCAGTTACCGGGATCCAGAGACCCAGTACTTC.